This passage covers 15 T cell receptor beta chains from one sample sequenced in a study of T cells in Graves' hyperthyroidism and ophthalmopathy. RNA transcripts gave rise to amplified TCR beta CDR3 regions. TCR CDR3 regions were first amplified by RT-PCR with HTBI primers. Each CDR3 protein gets one entry after TCRdb re-called the multiplex PCR reads with MiXCR. This sample yields about 600,000 distinct CDR3 sequences, of which about a sixth are seen a single time; approximately 3.5% belongs to the top ten. Sequencing input: blood. Receptors were obtained from a woman in her forties with Graves' ophthalmopathy.

V and J are TRBV28 and TRBJ2-7; D unclear. The CDR3 length is 13 residues. Germline-derived CDR1 and CDR2 are MDHEN and SYDVKM. V lost 5 bases, J lost 5 bases, and 13 bases lay in between. In DNA form, the CDR3 reads TGTGCCAGCAGTCCCTGGACCTCAAACGAGCAGTACTTC. Translation: CASSPWTSNEQYF.

This chain connects TRBV20-1 to TRBJ2-7; D may be TRBD2 (7 bases). V gave up 3 bases and J gave up 5 bases, with 23 bases separating them. Germline-derived CDR1 and CDR2 are DFQATT and SNEGSKA (reference sequence). This CDR3 has 16 amino acids. CDR3 DNA: TGCAGTGCTAGCCCCAAAGCGGGGAAGGGGGTTCACGAGCAGTACTTC. It yields the protein CSASPKAGKGVHEQYF.

This clonotype has a count of ten or more. This chain links TRBV2 with TRBJ2-3; 9 bases line up with TRBD2. The junction had 6 bases not matched to a gene; V was cut back by 6 bases and J by 2 bases. The length of the CDR3 is 15 residues. From germline, CDR1 is SNHLY and CDR2 FYNNEI. The CDR3 DNA follows: TGTGCCAGCAGGGAACTAGCGGGCGACACAGATACGCAGTATTTT. This codes for CASRELAGDTDTQYF.

The chain joins TRBV7-9 to TRBJ2-5; 7 positions agree with TRBD2. The V segment lost 6 bases and the J segment 2 bases; nucleotides outside the gene matches: 9. This CDR3 has 15 residues. Germline CDR1 is SEHNR and CDR2 is FQNEAQ (reference sequence). The CDR3 is CASSPAGDYQETQYF. CDR3 nucleotide sequence: TGTGCCAGCAGTCCCGCGGGGGATTATCAAGAGACCCAGTACTTC.

This clonotype has only a few counts. V is TRBV6-1 and J is TRBJ2-5, with TRBD1 matching 7 bases. CDR1 is MNHNS and CDR2 is SASEGT in the germline V gene. V shed 7 bases and J 5 bases; nucleotides not matched to a gene: 13. The CDR3 sequence is 15 residues long. CDR3 amino acids: CASKEGAWDFETQYF. The CDR3 bases are TGTGCCAGCAAAGAGGGGGCCTGGGATTTTGAGACCCAGTACTTC.

This clonotype was detected ten times or more. The chain employs TRBV9 and TRBJ2-1, with 9 bases lining up with TRBD2. Germline values: CDR1 SGDLS, CDR2 YYNGEE. V gave up 1 base and J gave up 1 base; unmatched junction bases: 3. This CDR3 is built from 16 residues. CDR3 nucleotides: TGTGCCAGCAGCGTATCGGGACTAGCTTCCTACAATGAGCAGTTCTTC. This sequence encodes CASSVSGLASYNEQFF.

The rearrangement uses TRBV19 and TRBJ2-5; 10 bases are shared with TRBD1. Germline CDR1 reads LNHDA; CDR2 reads SQIVND (reference sequence). This CDR3 spans 15 amino acids. V shed 5 bases, J shed 5 bases, and the junction held 8 bases outside the gene matches. The CDR3 sequence is CASSFRTGGLETQYF. Here the CDR3 DNA reads TGTGCCAGTAGTTTCCGGACAGGGGGTTTGGAGACCCAGTACTTC.

This clonotype has more than one count but fewer than ten. The chain employs TRBV2 and TRBJ2-1, with a weak D call TRBD1 (5 bases). The CDR3 totals 11 residues. V shed 6 bases and J shed 6 bases, with 6 bases lying between them. From germline, CDR1 is SNHLY and CDR2 FYNNEI. The CDR3 is CASRGANEQFF. DNA for the CDR3: TGTGCCAGCAGAGGGGCCAATGAGCAGTTCTTC.

The chain joins TRBV27 to TRBJ2-4; TRBD1 aligns across 10 bases. The J segment lost 1 base and the V segment lost 7 bases, leaving 7 bases of the junction unmatched. CDR1 is MNHEY, CDR2 SMNVEV, per germline (reference sequence). The CDR3 is 16 amino acids. The CDR3 coding sequence is TGTGCCAGCATCCTCCGGGACAGGGGTGCCAAAAACATTCAGTACTTC. Its protein product is CASILRDRGAKNIQYF.

This clonotype appeared a few times. The chain is built from TRBV29-1 and TRBJ2-1; D is possibly TRBD2 (6 bases). V dropped 4 bases and J dropped 13 bases, with 17 bases sitting between them. Germline CDR1 reads SQVTM; CDR2 reads ANQGSEA. CDR3 length: 12 residues. As DNA, the CDR3 is TGCAGCGTTGCGAGCGGGCAGACCATTCAGTTCTTC. This encodes CSVASGQTIQFF.

A note on this clonotype: This may stem from a read error, because a much larger clone lies one nucleotide away. The chain uses TRBV7-2 and TRBJ2-1; the match to TRBD2 covers 7 bases. The CDR3 is made up of 15 amino acids. The germline CDR1 and CDR2 sequences are SGHTA and FQGNSA. The chain's CDR3 is CVSGRAGDKENEQFF. The CDR3 DNA sequence: TGTGTCAGCGGGCGGGCGGGAGACAAAGAAAATGAGCAGTTCTTC. The complete variable domain, with remaining parts taken from reference TRBV7-2 and TRBJ2-1, reads GAGVSQSPSNKVTEKGKDVELRCDPISGHTALYWYRQSLGQGLEFLIYFQGNSAPDKSGLPSDRFSAERTGGSVSTLTIQRTQQEDSAVYLCVSGRAGDKENEQFFGPGTRLTVL.

The table lists this clonotype with many counts. The junction shows a germline mismatch at one end, possibly a read error. J is TRBJ2-3 and V is TRBV11-2; TRBD1 aligns across 7 bases. CDR1 SGHAT and CDR2 FQNNGV come from the germline V gene. The CDR3 is 16 residues long. The CDR3 loop reads CASSPINRGKADTQYF. CDR3 in DNA: TGTGCCAGCAGCCCGATCAACAGGGGAAAGGCAGATACGCAATATTTT.

Only one count was recorded for this clonotype. The chain joins TRBV4-1 to TRBJ2-1; tentative D call: TRBD1 (5 bases). Trimming removed 2 bases from V and 6 bases from J, with 17 bases in between. The CDR3 has 16 residues. In germline, CDR1 is MGHRA, CDR2 YSYEKL. CDR3 residues: CASSQWAVGPINEQFF. In DNA, the CDR3 is TGCGCCAGCAGCCAATGGGCGGTGGGGCCCATCAATGAGCAGTTCTTC.

V usage is TRBV9 and J usage is TRBJ1-1, with 9 positions matching TRBD1. This CDR3 has 16 residues. V trimming: 4 bases; J trimming: 1 base; junction bases outside the gene matches: 8. Germline CDR1 is SGDLS and CDR2 is YYNGEE. The CDR3 loop is CASSPGQGRRNTEAFF. DNA of the CDR3: TGTGCCAGCAGCCCCGGACAGGGGAGAAGGAACACTGAAGCTTTCTTT.

This clonotype was seen repeatedly, ten times or more. This sequence joins TRBV12-3 or TRBV12-4 and TRBJ2-3; D is undetermined. The V and J ends lost 3 bases and 0 bases respectively, with 10 bases between them. The CDR3 contains 15 residues. The CDR3 here is CASSFQPMSTDTQYF. The CDR3 DNA reads TGTGCCAGCAGTTTCCAACCGATGAGCACAGATACGCAGTATTTT.